This T cell receptor beta chain emerged from a study of cytomegalovirus exposure and HLA in healthy donors. Study-level information: The roughly 120 million unique TCR beta sequences, from about 179 million T cells, were found by an earlier analysis.

Primers for the PCR totalled 60 Vbeta and 13 Jbeta. The protocol was immunoSEQ multiplex PCR, while the TCRdb copy is restricted to in-frame clones and leaves out a portion. The sample yields approximately 77,000 clones, under 80% seen once. CDR1 and CDR2 (germline): MNHEY, SVGAGI. V lost 2 bases and J 3 bases, leaving 11 bases between the germline ends. This CDR3 region has 15 residues. Whole-study findings and limits: Some V segments, TRBV6-2 and TRBV6-3 among them, were indistinguishable and were therefore excluded.

Regarding this clone: The antigen remains undetermined.

The TCR sequence derives from a man in his fifties or sixties in good health and CMV-seropositive. This chain joins TRBV6-5 and TRBJ1-3; unclear D gene. The sequenced sample consisted of PBMCs. The CDR3 region is CASSYPVLSGNTIYF. The CDR3 DNA sequence: TGTGCCAGCAGTTACCCTGTGCTTAGTGGAAACACCATATATTTT.